The 5 T cell receptor beta chains reported below all come from one sample, sequenced in a study of monozygotic twins with inflammatory bowel disease. From its re-call of the 5' RACE reads, TCRdb lists each CDR3 protein once, without DNA. Recorded for this sample: 350,000 to 550,000 distinct CDR3 sequences. Input material: blood. These receptors all stem from a human donor with ulcerative colitis or Crohn's disease, or a healthy co-twin of an affected twin (not recorded which).

This chain uses TRBV7-2 with TRBJ2-1; no DNA is available, so the TRBD2 call from TCRdb remains unchecked. In germline, CDR1 is SGHTA, CDR2 FQGNSA. This CDR3 is 16 amino acids long. The CDR3: CASRSDKREGDNEQFF.

The chain recombines TRBV9 with TRBJ2-3; the D call of TRBD2 rests on TCRdb alone, since no DNA is present to check it. Germline CDR1 SGDLS, CDR2 YYNGEE. The length of the CDR3 is 15 residues. The CDR3 reads CASSVGSGSTDTQYF.

The genes are TRBV7-9 and TRBJ1-6; the TCRdb D gene call, TRBD1, has no DNA to confirm it. This CDR3 has 14 residues. Germline CDR1 reads SEHNR; CDR2 reads FQNEAQ (reference sequence). The CDR3 loop is CASSLAGINSPLHF.

The CDR3 sequence: CASVLGRGGRSGGELFF. The chain employs TRBV11-2 and TRBJ2-2; TCRdb lists TRBD2, though no DNA is available to test this call. The germline V gene has CDR1 SGHAT and CDR2 FQNNGV. The CDR3 runs 17 residues.

The rearrangement uses TRBV29-1 and TRBJ1-5; TCRdb indicates TRBD1, and absent DNA this call remains unverified. Germline V CDR1 and CDR2: SQVTM, ANQGSEA. This CDR3 is 13 amino acids long. Here the CDR3 reads CSVEQGSNQPQHF.